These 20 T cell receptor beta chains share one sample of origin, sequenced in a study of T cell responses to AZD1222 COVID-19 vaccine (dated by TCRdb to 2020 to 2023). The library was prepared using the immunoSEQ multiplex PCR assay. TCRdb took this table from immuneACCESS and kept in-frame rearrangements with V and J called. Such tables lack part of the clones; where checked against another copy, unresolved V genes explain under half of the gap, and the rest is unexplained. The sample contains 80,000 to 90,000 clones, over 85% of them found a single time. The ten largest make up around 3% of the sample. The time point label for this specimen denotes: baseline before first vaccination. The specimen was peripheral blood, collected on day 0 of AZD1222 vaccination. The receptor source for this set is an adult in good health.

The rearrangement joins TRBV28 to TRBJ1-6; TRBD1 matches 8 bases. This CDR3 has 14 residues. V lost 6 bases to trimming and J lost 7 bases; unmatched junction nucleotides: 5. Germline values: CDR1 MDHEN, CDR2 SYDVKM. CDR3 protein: CASSTGTGNSPLHF. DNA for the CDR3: TGTGCCAGCAGCACCGGGACAGGAAATTCACCCCTCCACTTT.

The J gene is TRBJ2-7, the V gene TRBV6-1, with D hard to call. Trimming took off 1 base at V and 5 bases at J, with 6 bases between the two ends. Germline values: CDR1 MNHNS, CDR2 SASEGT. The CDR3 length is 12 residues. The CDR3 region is CASSEVPDEQYF. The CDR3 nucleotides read TGTGCCAGCAGTGAAGTCCCCGACGAGCAGTACTTC.

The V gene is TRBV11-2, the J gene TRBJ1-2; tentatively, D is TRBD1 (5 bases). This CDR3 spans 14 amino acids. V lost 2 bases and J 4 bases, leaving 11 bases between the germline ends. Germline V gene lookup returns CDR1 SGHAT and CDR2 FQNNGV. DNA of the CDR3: TGTGCCAGCAGCTTACCGGGGCCCCCCTATGGCTACACCTTC. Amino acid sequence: CASSLPGPPYGYTF.

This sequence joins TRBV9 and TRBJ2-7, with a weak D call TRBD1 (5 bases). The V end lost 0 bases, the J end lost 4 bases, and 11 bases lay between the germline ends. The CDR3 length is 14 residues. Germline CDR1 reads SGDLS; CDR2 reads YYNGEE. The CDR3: CASSVGTLNYEQYF. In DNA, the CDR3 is TGTGCCAGCAGCGTAGGGACACTAAATTACGAGCAGTACTTC.

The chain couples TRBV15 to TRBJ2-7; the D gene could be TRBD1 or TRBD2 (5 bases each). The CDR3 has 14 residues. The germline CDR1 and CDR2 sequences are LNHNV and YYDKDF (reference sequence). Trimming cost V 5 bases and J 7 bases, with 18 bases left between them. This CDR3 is CATSPRDPTEEQYF. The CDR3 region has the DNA TGTGCCACCAGCCCAAGGGACCCGACGGAAGAGCAGTACTTC.

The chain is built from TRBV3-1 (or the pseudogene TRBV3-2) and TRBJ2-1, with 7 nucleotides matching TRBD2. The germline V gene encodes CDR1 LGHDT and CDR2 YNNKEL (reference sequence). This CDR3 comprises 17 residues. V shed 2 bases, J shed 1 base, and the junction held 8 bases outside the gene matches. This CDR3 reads CASSQTTWGGSYNEQFF. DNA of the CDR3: TGTGCCAGCAGCCAAACTACATGGGGGGGATCCTACAATGAGCAGTTCTTC.

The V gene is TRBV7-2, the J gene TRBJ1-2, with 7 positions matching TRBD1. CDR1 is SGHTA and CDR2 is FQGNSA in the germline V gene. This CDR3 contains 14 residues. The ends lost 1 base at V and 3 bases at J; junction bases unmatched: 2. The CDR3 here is CASSLVGQDYGYTF. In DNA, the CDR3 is TGTGCCAGCAGCTTAGTCGGACAGGACTATGGCTACACCTTC.

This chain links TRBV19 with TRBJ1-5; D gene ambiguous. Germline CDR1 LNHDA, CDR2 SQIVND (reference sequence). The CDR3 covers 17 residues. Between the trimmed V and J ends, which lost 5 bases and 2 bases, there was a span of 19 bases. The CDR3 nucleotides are TGTGCCAGTAGTCCACGGTGGAGGAGGAGTGGCAATCAGCCCCAGCATTTT. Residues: CASSPRWRRSGNQPQHF.

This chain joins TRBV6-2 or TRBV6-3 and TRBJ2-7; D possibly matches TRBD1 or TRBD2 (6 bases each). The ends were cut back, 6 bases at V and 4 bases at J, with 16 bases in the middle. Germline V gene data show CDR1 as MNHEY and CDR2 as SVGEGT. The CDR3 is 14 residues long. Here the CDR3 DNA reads TGTGCCAGCAGCCGGGACTCGCAGGGGTACGAGCAGTACTTC. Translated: CASSRDSQGYEQYF.

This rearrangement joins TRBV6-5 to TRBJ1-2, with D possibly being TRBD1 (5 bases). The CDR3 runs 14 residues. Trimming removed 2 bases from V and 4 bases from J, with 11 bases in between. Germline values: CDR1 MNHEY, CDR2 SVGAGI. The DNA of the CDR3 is TGTGCCAGCAGTTACCTAGACAGCCTCTATGGCTACACCTTC. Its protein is CASSYLDSLYGYTF.

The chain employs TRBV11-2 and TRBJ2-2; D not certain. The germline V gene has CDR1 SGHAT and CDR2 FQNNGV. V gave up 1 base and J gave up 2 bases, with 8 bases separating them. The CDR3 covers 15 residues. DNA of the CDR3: TGTGCCAGCAGCTTAGGGCCGATTAACACCGGGGAGCTGTTTTTT. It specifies CASSLGPINTGELFF.

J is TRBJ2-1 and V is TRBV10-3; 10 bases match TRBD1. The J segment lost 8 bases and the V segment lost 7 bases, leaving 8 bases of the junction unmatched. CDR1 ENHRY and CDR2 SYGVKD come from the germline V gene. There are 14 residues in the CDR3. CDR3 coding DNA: TGTGCCATCACCCCGGGACAGGGGAGTGATGAGCAGTTCTTC. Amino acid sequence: CAITPGQGSDEQFF.

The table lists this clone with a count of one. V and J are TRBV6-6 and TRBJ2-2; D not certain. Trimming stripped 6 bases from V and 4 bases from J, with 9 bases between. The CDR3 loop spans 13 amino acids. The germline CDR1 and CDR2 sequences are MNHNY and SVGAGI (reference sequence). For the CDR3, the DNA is TGTGCCAGCAGGACATCCGTCACCGGGGAGCTGTTTTTT. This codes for CASRTSVTGELFF.

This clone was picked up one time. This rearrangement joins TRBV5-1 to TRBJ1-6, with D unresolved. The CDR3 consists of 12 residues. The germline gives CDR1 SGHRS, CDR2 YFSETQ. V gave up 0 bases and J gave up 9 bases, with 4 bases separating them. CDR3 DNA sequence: TGCGCCAGCAGCTTGGACGGTTCACCCCTCCACTTT. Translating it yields CASSLDGSPLHF.

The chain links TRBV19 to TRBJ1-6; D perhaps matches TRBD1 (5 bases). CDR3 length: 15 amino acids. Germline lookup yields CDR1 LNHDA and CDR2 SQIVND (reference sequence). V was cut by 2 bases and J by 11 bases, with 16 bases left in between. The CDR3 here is CASSILRDGGAPLHF. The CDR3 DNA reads TGTGCCAGTAGTATACTCCGGGACGGGGGAGCACCCCTCCACTTT.

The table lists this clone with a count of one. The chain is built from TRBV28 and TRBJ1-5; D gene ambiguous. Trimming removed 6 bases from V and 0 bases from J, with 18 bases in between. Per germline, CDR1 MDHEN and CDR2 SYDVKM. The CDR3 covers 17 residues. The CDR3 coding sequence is TGTGCCAGCAGGAACACAATACCTATCTCTAGCAATCAGCCCCAGCATTTT. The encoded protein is CASRNTIPISSNQPQHF.

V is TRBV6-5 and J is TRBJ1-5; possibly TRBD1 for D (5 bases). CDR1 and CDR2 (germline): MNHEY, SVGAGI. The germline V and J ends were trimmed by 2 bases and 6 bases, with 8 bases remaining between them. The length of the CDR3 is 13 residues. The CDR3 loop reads CASSYGGSQPQHF. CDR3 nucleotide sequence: TGTGCCAGCAGTTACGGGGGGAGTCAGCCCCAGCATTTT.

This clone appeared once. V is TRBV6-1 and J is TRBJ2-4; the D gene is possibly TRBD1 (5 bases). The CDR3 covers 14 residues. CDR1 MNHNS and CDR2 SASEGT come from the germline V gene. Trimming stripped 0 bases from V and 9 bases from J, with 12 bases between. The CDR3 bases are TGTGCCAGCAGTGAAGCGGGGCGTCTTGGCATTCAGTACTTC. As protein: CASSEAGRLGIQYF.

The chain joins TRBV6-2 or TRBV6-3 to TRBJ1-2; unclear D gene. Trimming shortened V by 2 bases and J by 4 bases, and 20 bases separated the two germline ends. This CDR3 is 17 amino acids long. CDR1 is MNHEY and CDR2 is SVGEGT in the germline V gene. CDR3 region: CASSYTGGVTFSYGYTF. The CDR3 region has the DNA TGTGCCAGCAGTTACACGGGCGGGGTTACTTTCTCCTATGGCTACACCTTC.

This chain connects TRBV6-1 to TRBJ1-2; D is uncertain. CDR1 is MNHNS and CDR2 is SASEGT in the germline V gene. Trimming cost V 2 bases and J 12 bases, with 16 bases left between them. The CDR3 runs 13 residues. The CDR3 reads CASSERVRDQHTF. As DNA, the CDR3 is TGTGCCAGCAGTGAACGAGTCCGGGATCAGCACACCTTC.